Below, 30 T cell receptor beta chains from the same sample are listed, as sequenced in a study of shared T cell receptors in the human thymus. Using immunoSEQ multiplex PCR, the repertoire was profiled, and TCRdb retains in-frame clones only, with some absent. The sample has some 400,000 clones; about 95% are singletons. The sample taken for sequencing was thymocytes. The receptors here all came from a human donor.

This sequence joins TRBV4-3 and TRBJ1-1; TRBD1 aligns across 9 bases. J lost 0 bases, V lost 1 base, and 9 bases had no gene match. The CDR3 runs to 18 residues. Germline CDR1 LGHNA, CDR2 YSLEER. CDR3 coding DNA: TGCGCCAGCAGCCAAGCTCGTCCGGGACAGGGTCTGAACACTGAAGCTTTCTTT. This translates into CASSQARPGQGLNTEAFF.

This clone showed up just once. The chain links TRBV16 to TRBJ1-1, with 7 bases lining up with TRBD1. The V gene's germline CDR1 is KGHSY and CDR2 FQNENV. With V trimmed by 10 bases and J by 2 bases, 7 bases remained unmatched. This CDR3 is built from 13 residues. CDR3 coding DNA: TGTGCCAAGTCTAAGGGGGCTAACACTGAAGCTTTCTTT. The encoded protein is CAKSKGANTEAFF. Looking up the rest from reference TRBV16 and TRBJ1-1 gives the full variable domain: GEEVAQTPKHLVRGEGQKAKLYCAPIKGHSYVFWYQQVLKNEFKFLISFQNENVFDETGMPKERFSAKCLPNSPCSLEIQATKLEDSAVYFCAKSKGANTEAFFGQGTRLTVV.

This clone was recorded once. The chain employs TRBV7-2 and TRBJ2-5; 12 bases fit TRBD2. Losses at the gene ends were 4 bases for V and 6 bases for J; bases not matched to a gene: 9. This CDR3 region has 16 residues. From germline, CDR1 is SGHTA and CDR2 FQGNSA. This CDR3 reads CASSSQTSGSRQTQYF. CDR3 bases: TGTGCCAGCAGCTCACAGACTAGCGGGAGTCGGCAGACCCAGTACTTC.

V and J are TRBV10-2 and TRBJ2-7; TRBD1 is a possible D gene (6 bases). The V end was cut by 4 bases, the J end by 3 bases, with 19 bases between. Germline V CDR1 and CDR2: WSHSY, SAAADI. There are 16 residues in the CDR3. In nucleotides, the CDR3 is TGCGCCAGCAGTGCGTTTCTTAAGGACAGCAACTACGAGCAGTACTTC. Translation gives CASSAFLKDSNYEQYF.

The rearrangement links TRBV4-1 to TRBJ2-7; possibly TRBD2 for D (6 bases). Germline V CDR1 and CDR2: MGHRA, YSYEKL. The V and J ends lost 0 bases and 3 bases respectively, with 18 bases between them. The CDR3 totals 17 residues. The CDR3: CASSQDNRLARGYEQYF. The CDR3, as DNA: TGCGCCAGCAGCCAAGATAATCGGCTAGCGAGGGGCTACGAGCAGTACTTC.

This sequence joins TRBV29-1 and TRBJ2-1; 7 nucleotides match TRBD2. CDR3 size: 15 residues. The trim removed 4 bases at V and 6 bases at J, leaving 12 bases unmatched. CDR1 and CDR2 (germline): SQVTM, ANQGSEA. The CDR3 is CSVAPRGGFANEQFF. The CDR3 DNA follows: TGCAGCGTTGCCCCCCGGGGAGGGTTCGCCAATGAGCAGTTCTTC.

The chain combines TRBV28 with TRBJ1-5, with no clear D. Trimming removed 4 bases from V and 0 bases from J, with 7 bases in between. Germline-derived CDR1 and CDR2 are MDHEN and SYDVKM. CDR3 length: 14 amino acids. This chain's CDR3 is CASSSGSSNQPQHF. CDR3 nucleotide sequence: TGTGCCAGCAGTTCCGGGAGTAGCAATCAGCCCCAGCATTTT.

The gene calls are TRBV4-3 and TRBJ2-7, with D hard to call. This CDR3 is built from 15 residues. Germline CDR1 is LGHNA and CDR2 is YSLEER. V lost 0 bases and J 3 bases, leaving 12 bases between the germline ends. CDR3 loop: CASSQDAVPDYEQYF. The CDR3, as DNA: TGCGCCAGCAGCCAAGACGCTGTTCCCGACTACGAGCAGTACTTC.

CDR3 protein: CASSQAGGSPGNEQFF. CDR3 DNA sequence: TGTGCCAGCAGCCAAGCCGGCGGGAGCCCCGGCAATGAGCAGTTCTTC. The chain couples TRBV4-2 to TRBJ2-1, with 7 bases fitting TRBD2. The CDR3 spans 16 residues. Per the germline V gene, CDR1 is LGHNA and CDR2 is YNFKEQ. Losses at the gene ends were 1 base for V and 6 bases for J; bases not matched to a gene: 9.

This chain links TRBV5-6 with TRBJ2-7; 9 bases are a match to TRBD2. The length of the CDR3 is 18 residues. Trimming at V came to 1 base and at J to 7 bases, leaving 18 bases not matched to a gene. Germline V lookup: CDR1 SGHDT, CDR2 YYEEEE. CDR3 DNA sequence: TGTGCCAGCAGCTTGCTGTCGGCGGGAGGGCCAGTTACTTGTGAGCAGTACTTC. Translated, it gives CASSLLSAGGPVTCEQYF.

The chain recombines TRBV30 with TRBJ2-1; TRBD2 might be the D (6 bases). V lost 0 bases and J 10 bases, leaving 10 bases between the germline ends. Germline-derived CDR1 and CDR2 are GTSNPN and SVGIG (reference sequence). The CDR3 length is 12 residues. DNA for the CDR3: TGTGCCTGGAGTGTACGGGGGTACGAGCAGTTCTTC. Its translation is CAWSVRGYEQFF.

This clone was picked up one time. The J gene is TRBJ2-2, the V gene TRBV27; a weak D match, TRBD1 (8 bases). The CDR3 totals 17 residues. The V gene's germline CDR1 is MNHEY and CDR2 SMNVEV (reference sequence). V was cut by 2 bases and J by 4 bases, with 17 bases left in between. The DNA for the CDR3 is TGTGCCAGCAGTTTAAGGGGGGGACAGGTGGTCACCGGGGAGCTGTTTTTT. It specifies CASSLRGGQVVTGELFF.

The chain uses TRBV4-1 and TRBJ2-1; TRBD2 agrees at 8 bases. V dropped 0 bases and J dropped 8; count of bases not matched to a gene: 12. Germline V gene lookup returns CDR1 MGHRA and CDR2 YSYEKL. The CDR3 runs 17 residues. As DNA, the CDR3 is TGCGCCAGCAGCCAAGATTGTCCGGGAGGGCCTGGGGATGAGCAGTTCTTC. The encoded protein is CASSQDCPGGPGDEQFF.

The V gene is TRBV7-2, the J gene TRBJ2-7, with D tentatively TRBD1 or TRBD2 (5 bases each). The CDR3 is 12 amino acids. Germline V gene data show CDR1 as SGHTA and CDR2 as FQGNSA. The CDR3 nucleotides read TGTGCGAATAGGGACCGCCTCCTTGAGCAGTACTTC. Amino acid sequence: CANRDRLLEQYF.

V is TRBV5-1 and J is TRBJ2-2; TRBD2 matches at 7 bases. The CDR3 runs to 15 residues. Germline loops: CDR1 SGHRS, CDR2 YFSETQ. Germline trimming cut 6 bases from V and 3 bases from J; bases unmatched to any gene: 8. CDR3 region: CASTMGRGDTGELFF. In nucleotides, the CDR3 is TGCGCCAGCACAATGGGGAGGGGCGACACCGGGGAGCTGTTTTTT.

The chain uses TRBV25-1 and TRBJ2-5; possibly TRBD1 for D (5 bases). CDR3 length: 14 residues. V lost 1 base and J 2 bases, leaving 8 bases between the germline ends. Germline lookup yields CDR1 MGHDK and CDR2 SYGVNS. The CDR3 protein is CASSEWQGQETQYF. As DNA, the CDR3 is TGTGCCAGCAGTGAATGGCAGGGTCAAGAGACCCAGTACTTC.

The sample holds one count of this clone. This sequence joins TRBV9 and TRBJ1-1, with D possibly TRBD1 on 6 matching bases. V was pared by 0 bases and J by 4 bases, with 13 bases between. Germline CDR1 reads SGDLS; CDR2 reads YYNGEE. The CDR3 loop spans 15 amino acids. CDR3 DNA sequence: TGTGCCAGCAGCGTAGGAGGGGGTAGGACCACTGAAGCTTTCTTT. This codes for CASSVGGGRTTEAFF. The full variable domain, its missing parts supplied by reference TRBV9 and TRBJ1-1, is DSGVTQTPKHLITATGQRVTLRCSPRSGDLSVYWYQQSLDQGLQFLIQYYNGEERAKGNILERFSAQQFPDLHSELNLSSLELGDSALYFCASSVGGGRTTEAFFGQGTRLTVV.

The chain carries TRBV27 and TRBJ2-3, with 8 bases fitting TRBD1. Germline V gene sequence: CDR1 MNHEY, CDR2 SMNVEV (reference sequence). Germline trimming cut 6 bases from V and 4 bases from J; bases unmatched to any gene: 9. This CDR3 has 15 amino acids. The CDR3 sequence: CASRGRGLEADTQYF. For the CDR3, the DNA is TGTGCCAGCAGGGGCAGGGGGCTTGAAGCAGATACGCAGTATTTT.

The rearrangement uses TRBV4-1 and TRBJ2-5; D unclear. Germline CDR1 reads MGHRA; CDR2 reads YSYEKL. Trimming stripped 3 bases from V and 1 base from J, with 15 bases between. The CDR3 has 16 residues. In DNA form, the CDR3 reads TGCGCCAGCAGCCAGGAGACTTCGCGGACCCAAGAGACCCAGTACTTC. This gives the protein CASSQETSRTQETQYF.

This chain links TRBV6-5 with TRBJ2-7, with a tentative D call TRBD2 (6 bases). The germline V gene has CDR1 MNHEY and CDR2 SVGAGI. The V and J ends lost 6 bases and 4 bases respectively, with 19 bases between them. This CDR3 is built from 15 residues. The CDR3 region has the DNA TGTGCCAGCAGGGTAGCGGATCTACCCCTGTACGAGCAGTACTTC. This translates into CASRVADLPLYEQYF.

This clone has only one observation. The CDR3 reads CASSLRTGGYNYGYTF. The CDR3 DNA sequence: TGTGCCAGTAGTCTTCGGACAGGGGGATATAACTATGGCTACACCTTC. V is TRBV19 and J is TRBJ1-2; TRBD1 matches 10 bases. This CDR3 spans 16 amino acids. V dropped 5 bases and J dropped 1; count of bases not matched to a gene: 7. The germline V gene has CDR1 LNHDA and CDR2 SQIVND (reference sequence).

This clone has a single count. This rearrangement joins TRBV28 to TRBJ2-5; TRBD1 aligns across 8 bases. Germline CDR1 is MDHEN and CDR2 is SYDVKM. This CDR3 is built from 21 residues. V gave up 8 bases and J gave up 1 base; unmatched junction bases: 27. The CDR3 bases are TGTGCCAGCCCAAACTCTCGACAGGGGCCGAGTTGTAGGGGCCCCCAAGAGACCCAGTACTTC. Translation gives CASPNSRQGPSCRGPQETQYF.

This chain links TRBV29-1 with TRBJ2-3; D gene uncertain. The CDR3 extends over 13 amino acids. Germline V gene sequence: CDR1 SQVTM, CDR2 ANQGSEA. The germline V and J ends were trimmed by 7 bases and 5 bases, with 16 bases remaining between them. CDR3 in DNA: TGCAGCGGGGATAACGCCATGAGAGATACGCAGTATTTT. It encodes CSGDNAMRDTQYF.

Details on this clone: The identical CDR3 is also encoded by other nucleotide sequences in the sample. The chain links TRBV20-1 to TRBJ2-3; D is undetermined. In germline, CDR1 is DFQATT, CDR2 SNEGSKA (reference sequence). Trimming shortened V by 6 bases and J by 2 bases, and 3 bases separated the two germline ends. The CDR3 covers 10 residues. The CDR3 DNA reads TGCAGTGCCAACACAGATACGCAGTATTTT. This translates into CSANTDTQYF.

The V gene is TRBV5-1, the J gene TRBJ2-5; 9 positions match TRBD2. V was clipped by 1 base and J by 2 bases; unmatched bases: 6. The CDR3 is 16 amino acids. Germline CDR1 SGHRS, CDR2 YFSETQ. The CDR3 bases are TGCGCCAGCAGCTTGTTGGCTAGCGGGATACAAGAGACCCAGTACTTC. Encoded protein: CASSLLASGIQETQYF.

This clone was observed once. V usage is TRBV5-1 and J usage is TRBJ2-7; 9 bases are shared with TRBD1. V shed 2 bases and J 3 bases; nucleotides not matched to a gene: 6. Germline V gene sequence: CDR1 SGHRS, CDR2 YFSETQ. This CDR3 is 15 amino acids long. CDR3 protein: CASSFGDRVDYEQYF. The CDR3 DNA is TGCGCCAGCAGCTTTGGGGACAGGGTCGACTACGAGCAGTACTTC.

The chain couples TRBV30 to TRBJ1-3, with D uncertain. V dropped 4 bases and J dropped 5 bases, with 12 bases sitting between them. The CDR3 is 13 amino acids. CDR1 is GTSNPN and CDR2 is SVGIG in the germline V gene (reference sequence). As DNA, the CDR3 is TGTGCCTGGATGTCAGAGACGCGAAACACCATATATTTT. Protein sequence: CAWMSETRNTIYF.

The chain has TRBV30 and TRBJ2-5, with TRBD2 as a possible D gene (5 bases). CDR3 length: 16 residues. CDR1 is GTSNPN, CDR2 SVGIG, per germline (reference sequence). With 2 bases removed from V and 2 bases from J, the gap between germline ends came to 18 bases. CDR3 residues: CAWSWVWRAPQETQYF. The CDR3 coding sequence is TGTGCCTGGAGTTGGGTATGGCGGGCCCCTCAAGAGACCCAGTACTTC. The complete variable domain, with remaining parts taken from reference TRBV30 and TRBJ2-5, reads SQTIHQWPATLVQPVGSPLSLECTVEGTSNPNLYWYRQAAGRGLQLLFYSVGIGQISSEVPQNLSASRPQDRQFILSSKKLLLSDSGFYLCAWSWVWRAPQETQYFGPGTRLLVL.

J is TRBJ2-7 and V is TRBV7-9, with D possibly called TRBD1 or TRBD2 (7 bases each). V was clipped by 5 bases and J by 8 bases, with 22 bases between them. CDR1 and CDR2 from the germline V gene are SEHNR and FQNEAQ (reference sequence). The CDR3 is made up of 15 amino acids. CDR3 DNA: TGTGCCAGCAGCCAGACCCAGGGGGGGGCAATCAAGCAGTACTTC. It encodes CASSQTQGGAIKQYF.

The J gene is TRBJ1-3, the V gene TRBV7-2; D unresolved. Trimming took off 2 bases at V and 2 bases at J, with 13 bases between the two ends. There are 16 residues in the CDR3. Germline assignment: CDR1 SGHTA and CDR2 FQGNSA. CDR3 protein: CASSLFTASTGNTIYF. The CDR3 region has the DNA TGTGCCAGCAGCTTATTTACCGCATCAACTGGAAACACCATATATTTT.